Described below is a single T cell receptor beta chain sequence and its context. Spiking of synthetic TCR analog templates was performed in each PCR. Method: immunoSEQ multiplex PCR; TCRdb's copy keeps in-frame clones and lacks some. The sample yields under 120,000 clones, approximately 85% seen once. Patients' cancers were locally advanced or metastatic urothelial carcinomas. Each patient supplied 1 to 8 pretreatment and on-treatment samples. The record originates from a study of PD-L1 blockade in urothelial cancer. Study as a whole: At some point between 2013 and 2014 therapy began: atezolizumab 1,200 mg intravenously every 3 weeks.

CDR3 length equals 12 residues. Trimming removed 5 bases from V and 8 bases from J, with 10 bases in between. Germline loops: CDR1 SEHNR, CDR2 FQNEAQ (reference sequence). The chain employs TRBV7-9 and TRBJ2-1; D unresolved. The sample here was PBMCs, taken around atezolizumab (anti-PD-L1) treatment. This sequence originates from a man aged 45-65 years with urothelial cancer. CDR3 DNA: TGTGCCAGCAGCACGAGATTGGATGAGCAGTTCTTC. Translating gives CASSTRLDEQFF. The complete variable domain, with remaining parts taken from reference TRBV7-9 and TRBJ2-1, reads DTGVSQNPRHKITKRGQNVTFRCDPISEHNRLYWYRQTLGQGPEFLTYFQNEAQLEKSRLLSDRFSAERPKGSFSTLEIQRTEQGDSAMYLCASSTRLDEQFFGPGTRLTVL.